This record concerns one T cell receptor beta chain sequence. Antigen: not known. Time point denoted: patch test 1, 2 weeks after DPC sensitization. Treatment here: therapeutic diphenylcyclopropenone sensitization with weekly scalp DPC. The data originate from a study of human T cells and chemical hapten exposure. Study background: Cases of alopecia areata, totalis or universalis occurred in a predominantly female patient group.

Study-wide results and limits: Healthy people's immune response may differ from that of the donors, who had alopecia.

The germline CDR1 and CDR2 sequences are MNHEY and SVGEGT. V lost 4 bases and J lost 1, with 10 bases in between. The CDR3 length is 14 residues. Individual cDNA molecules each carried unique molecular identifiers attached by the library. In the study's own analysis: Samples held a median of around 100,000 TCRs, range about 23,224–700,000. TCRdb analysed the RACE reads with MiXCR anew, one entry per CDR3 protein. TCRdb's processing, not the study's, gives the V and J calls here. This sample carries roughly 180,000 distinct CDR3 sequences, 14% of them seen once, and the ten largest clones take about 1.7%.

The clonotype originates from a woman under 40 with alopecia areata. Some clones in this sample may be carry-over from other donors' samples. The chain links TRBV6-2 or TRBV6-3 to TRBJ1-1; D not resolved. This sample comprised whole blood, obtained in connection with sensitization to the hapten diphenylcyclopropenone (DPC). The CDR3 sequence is CASSSPGRNTEAFF. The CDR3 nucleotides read TGTGCCAGCAGTTCCCCTGGGCGGAACACTGAAGCTTTCTTT.